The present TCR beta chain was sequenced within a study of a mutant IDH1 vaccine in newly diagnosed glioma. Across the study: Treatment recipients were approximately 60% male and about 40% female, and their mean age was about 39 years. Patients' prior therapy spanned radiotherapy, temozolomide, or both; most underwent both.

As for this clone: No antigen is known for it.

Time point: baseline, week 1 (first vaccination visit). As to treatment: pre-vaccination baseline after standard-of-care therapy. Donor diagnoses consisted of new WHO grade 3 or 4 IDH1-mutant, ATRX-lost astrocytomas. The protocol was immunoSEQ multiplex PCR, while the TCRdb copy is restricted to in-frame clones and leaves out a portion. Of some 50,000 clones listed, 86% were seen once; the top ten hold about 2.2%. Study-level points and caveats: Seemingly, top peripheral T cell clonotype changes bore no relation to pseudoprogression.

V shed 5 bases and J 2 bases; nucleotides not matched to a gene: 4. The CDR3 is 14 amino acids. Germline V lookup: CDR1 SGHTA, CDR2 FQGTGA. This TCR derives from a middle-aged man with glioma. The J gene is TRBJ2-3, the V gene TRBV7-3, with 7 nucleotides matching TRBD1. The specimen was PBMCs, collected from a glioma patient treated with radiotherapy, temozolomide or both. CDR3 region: CASSLQGFTDTQYF. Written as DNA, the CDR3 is TGTGCCAGCAGCCTACAGGGGTTCACAGATACGCAGTATTTT.